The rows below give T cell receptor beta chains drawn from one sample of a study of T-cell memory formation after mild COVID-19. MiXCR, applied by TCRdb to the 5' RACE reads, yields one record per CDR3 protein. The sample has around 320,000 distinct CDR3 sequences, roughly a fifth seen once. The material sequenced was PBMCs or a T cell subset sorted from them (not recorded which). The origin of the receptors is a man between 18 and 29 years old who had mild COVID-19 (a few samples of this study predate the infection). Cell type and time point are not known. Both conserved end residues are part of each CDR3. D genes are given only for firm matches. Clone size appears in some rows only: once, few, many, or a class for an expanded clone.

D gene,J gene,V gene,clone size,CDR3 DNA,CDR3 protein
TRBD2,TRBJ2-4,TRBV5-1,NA,TGCGCCAGCAGACCCCCAGCGGGGGCTCTAGCCAAAAACATTCAGTACTTC,CASRPPAGALAKNIQYF
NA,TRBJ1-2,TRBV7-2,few,TGTGCCAGCAGCTTAGATGTCAGGGTACACTATGGCTACACCTTC,CASSLDVRVHYGYTF
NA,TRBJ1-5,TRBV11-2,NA,TGTGCCAGCAGCACCCACCGGGGCCCCGAGACGCCCCAGCATTTT,CASSTHRGPETPQHF
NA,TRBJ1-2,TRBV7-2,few,TGTGCCAGCAGCTTAGGCGGGACACAAGATTATGGCTACACCTTC,CASSLGGTQDYGYTF
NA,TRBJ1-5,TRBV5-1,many,TGCGCCAGCAGCTTGGCCGGGAACAATCAGCCCCAGCATTTT,CASSLAGNNQPQHF
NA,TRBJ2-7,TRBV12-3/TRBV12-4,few,TGTGCCAGCAGTTCCAGAGGGAACGAGCAGTACTTC,CASSSRGNEQYF
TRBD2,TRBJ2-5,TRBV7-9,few,TGTGCCAGCAGCCCGTCGATGACTAGCGGGGGGCAAGAGACCCAGTACTTC,CASSPSMTSGGQETQYF
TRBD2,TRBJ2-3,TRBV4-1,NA,TGCGCCAGCAGCCAACTTCCGGGACTAACCCTTACAGATACGCAGTATTTT,CASSQLPGLTLTDTQYF
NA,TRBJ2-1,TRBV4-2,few,TGTGCCAGCAGCCCTAAGTCCCCTGAGCAGTTCTTC,CASSPKSPEQFF
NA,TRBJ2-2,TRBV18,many,TGTGCCAGCAGTCGGGGGAACACCGGGGAGCTGTTTTTT,CASSRGNTGELFF
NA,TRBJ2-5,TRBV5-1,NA,TGCGCCAGCAGCTTGGTGGCCGAAGAGACCCAGTACTTC,CASSLVAEETQYF
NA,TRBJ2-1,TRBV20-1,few,TGCAGTGTGGACTCCTACAATGAGCAGTTCTTC,CSVDSYNEQFF
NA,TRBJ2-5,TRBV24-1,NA,TGTGCCACCAGTGACCAAGGAGAGACCCAGTACTTC,CATSDQGETQYF
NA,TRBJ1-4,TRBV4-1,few,TGCGCCAGCAGCCAAGACGGACAAGGACGAGGTGAAAAACTGTTTTTT,CASSQDGQGRGEKLFF
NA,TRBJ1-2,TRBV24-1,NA,TGTGCCACCAGTGATCCCAATGGCTACACCTTC,CATSDPNGYTF
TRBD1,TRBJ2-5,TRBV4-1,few,TGCGCCAGCAGCCCTCGACAGGGGGAAGAGACCCAGTACTTC,CASSPRQGEETQYF
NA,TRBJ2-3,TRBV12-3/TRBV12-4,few,TGTGCCAGCAGGCAGTACACAGATACGCAGTATTTT,CASRQYTDTQYF
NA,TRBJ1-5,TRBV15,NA,TGTGCCACCAGCAGAGCCGGGGGATACAATCAGCCCCAGCATTTT,CATSRAGGYNQPQHF
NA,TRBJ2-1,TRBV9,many,TGTGCCAGCACCCCAGGCGGGCGATACAATGAGCAGTTCTTC,CASTPGGRYNEQFF
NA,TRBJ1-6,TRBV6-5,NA,TGTGCCAGCAGTTACCGTAGCTCCTATAATTCACCCCTCCACTTT,CASSYRSSYNSPLHF